The rows below give T cell receptor beta chains drawn from one sample of a study of T cells in Graves' hyperthyroidism and ophthalmopathy. TCRdb processed the multiplex PCR reads anew with MiXCR; each CDR3 protein has one entry. The sample has around 350,000 distinct CDR3 sequences; about a sixth are singletons. Input material: blood. The receptors come from a woman in her thirties with Graves' hyperthyroidism that later progressed to Graves' ophthalmopathy. CDR3s leave out the opening cysteine and the closing phenylalanine or tryptophan.

v_call	j_call	cdr3_aa
TRBV2	TRBJ2-7	ASTPGRGLKEQY
TRBV29-1	TRBJ1-1	SVMTGLAEAF
TRBV5-6	TRBJ2-1	ASSQLAGPYNEQF
TRBV5-1	TRBJ2-5	ASSRTPRGGETQY
TRBV12-3/TRBV12-4	TRBJ1-2	ASSPTGTGINGYT
TRBV28	TRBJ2-5	ASSPWTRERVAETQY
TRBV19	TRBJ2-2	ASSSISGDLNTGELF
TRBV2	TRBJ2-7	ASRPDSGSIYEQY
TRBV18	TRBJ1-4	ASSPPGQGGEKLF
TRBV4-1	TRBJ2-3	ASSQFYGGAKRGTDTQY
TRBV7-9	TRBJ1-5	ASSRGGGTGGYYSNQPQH
TRBV11-2	TRBJ2-1	ASSSTGTGGFNLNEQF
TRBV9	TRBJ2-3	ASSVGPQRGSDTQY
TRBV7-8	TRBJ2-1	ASSPIRTGGTYNEQF